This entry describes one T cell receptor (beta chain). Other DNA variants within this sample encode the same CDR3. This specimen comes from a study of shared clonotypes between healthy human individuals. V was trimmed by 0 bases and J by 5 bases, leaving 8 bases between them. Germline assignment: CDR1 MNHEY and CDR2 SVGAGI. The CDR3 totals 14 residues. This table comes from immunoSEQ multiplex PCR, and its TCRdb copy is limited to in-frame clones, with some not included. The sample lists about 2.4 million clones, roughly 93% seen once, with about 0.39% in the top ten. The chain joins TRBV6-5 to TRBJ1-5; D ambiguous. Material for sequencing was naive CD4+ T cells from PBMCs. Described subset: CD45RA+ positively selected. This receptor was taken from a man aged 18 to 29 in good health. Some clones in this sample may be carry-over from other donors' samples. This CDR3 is CASSYSGRDQPQHF. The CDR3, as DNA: TGTGCCAGCAGTTACTCCGGGAGGGATCAGCCCCAGCATTTT.